The 2 T cell receptor beta chains in this list originate from one sample, sequenced in a study of cytomegalovirus exposure and HLA in healthy donors. It was with 60 Vbeta and 13 Jbeta primers that the PCR ran. Sequencing used immunoSEQ multiplex PCR; TCRdb keeps in-frame clones, though not all of them. The sample shows some 110,000 clones, 73% of them seen only once. The sequencing sample was made of PBMCs. These receptors were collected from a man aged 55 to 70 in good health and CMV-seropositive.

V and J are TRBV18 and TRBJ2-5; 7 bases are a match to TRBD2. Germline CDR1 reads KGHSH; CDR2 reads LQKENI. The CDR3 runs to 13 residues. The V gene end was trimmed by 2 bases and the J gene end by 5 bases; junction bases not matched to a gene: 2. CDR3 region: CASSPGLVETQYF. As DNA, the CDR3 is TGTGCCAGCTCACCAGGACTAGTCGAGACCCAGTACTTC.

CDR3 DNA: TGTGCCAGCAGGGGACAGGGGGTGAAGACAGATACGCAGTATTTT. Translation gives CASRGQGVKTDTQYF. This sequence joins TRBV28 and TRBJ2-3; 11 bases line up with TRBD1. This CDR3 contains 15 residues. Per germline, CDR1 MDHEN and CDR2 SYDVKM. V dropped 6 bases and J dropped 3; count of bases not matched to a gene: 5. Filled out from reference TRBV28 and TRBJ2-3, the complete variable domain reads DVKVTQSSRYLVKRTGEKVFLECVQDMDHENMFWYRQDPGLGLRLIYFSYDVKMKEKGDIPEGYSVSREKKERFSLILESASTNQTSMYLCASRGQGVKTDTQYFGPGTRLTVL.